Sequencing of this T cell receptor (beta chain) was carried out in a study of Ad26.COV2.S vaccination and SARS-CoV-2 variants. TCRdb keeps only in-frame clones here, not all; method: immunoSEQ multiplex PCR. The sample gives roughly 300,000 clones, approximately 90% of which show up once; approximately 4.5% is in the top ten. The CDR3 totals 16 residues. V was clipped by 3 bases and J by 5 bases; unmatched bases: 10. Germline values: CDR1 LGHNA, CDR2 YNFKEQ. The treatment was: roughly 18 received Ad26.COV2.S at low or high dose, single or two shots; several received placebo; per-sample allocation not given. The samples were gathered on day 63 after the first injection of vaccine or placebo. An 18-55-year-old adult in Boston served as donor.

This material consisted of peripheral blood, taken in a trial of Ad26.COV2.S vaccine versus placebo. The receptor was isolated from a person aged 18-65 years who received the Ad26.COV2.S COVID-19 vaccine or a placebo. J is TRBJ2-5 and V is TRBV4-2; TRBD2 matches 9 bases. The CDR3 DNA reads TGTGCCAGCAGCCAGGGTGGCGGGAGGGCCCGGGAGACCCAGTACTTC. This gives the protein CASSQGGGRARETQYF.